This TCR beta chain emerged from a study of beta chain features in type 1 diabetes. Study details: Researchers looked at 85 million to 110 million sorted cells across all samples. Study-level points and caveats: Researchers report that Type 1 diabetes patients had moderately but significantly shorter TCRB CDR3s across all four CD4+ subsets.

Every isolated RNA sample was fully reverse transcribed, so sequencing captured expressed TCRB transcripts. Produced via immunoSEQ multiplex PCR; TCRdb's table is partial and in-frame only. The sample consists of 70,000 to 95,000 clones, roughly 31% of them appearing once. Notes on this clone: Its specificity is unknown.

Donors underwent one heparinised blood draw, around 120 mL on average. Sample: stem cell memory CD4+ T cells from blood. The source of this sequence is a woman younger than 35 in good health.

The CDR3 coding sequence is TGTGCCAGCAGCCCGGACACGTCCGGGGCCAACGTCCTGACTTTC. Encoded protein: CASSPDTSGANVLTF. This rearrangement joins TRBV7-2 to TRBJ2-6, with D possibly matching TRBD1 (5 bases). CDR1 SGHTA and CDR2 FQGNSA come from the germline V gene. V was cut by 5 bases and J by 4 bases, with 12 bases left in between. The CDR3 consists of 15 residues.